Listed below are T cell receptor beta chains from one sample, sequenced in a study of OX40 agonist ivuxolimab in advanced cancers. Assay: immunoSEQ multiplex PCR; the TCRdb copy retains only in-frame clones and omits some. The data hold about 88,000 clones, with around 85% observed a single time. Material: CD4+ or CD8+ T cells sorted from blood, obtained in a trial of the OX40 agonist ivuxolimab. All receptors come from an adult with an advanced solid tumor such as melanoma, head and neck, liver or kidney cancer. Each CDR3 is given with its conserved first and last residue. The order of the fields is D gene, clone size, V gene, J gene, CDR3 DNA, CDR3 protein. The D gene is left open where the match is weak. A row's size may be missing; if present it is once, few, many or a size class.

TRBD1	.	TRBV25-1	TRBJ2-1	TGTGCCAGCAGTGACAGGGGGCGCTTGAGGAATGAGCAGTTCTTC	CASSDRGRLRNEQFF
.	.	TRBV9	TRBJ2-1	TGTGCCAGCAGCGCAACCGGCACCTACAAATACAATGAGCAGTTCTTC	CASSATGTYKYNEQFF
.	.	TRBV19	TRBJ2-2	TGTGCCAGTAGGCTTGACCCGGTCCTAGCGTACACCGGGGAGCTGTTTTTT	CASRLDPVLAYTGELFF
TRBD1	.	TRBV7-9	TRBJ2-5	TGTGCCAGCAGCTATCGCTGGGACAGGAGACTTCAAGAGACCCAGTACTTC	CASSYRWDRRLQETQYF
TRBD2	once	TRBV5-6	TRBJ2-3	TGTGCCAGCAGCTCGGACGGATTTTTAGCGGGGGGGCCGAGTCGGGCGCAGTATTTT	CASSSDGFLAGGPSRAQYF
TRBD2	.	TRBV7-9	TRBJ2-3	TGTGCCAGCAGCTTAAGCCTAGCGGGGATCACAGATACGCAGTATTTT	CASSLSLAGITDTQYF
.	.	TRBV9	TRBJ2-3	TGTGCCAGCAGCGTAGGGGGGATTGGCACAGATACGCAGTATTTT	CASSVGGIGTDTQYF
.	.	TRBV5-1	TRBJ2-1	TGCGCCAGCAGCCCAACGGGGCAATCCTACAATGAGCAGTTCTTC	CASSPTGQSYNEQFF
.	.	TRBV28	TRBJ1-5	TGTGCCAGCAGTTTTCCCTCGCAGGGTGATCAGCCCCAGCATTTT	CASSFPSQGDQPQHF
.	.	TRBV28	TRBJ2-7	TGTGCCACCGTGAGCCCCGCGATGATCGGCTACGAGCAGTACTTC	CATVSPAMIGYEQYF
.	.	TRBV6-1	TRBJ2-1	TGTGCCAGCAGCCCTTCGCCCAGCTCCTACAATGAGCAGTTCTTC	CASSPSPSSYNEQFF
.	.	TRBV29-1	TRBJ2-3	TGCAGCGTTCTACTCTACACAGATACGCAGTATTTT	CSVLLYTDTQYF
.	.	TRBV28	TRBJ2-2	TGTGCCAGCAGTGGGTACCGGGCAGAGGCCGGGGAGCTGTTTTTT	CASSGYRAEAGELFF
TRBD1	.	TRBV4-2	TRBJ2-7	TGTGCCAGCAGCCCCCGGGACAGCACCTACGAGCAGTACTTC	CASSPRDSTYEQYF
.	.	TRBV7-8	TRBJ1-5	TGTGCCAGCAGGGATGGGACATCTACCCCCGGCCCCAATCAGCCCCAGCATTTT	CASRDGTSTPGPNQPQHF
TRBD2	.	TRBV5-4	TRBJ2-7	TGTGCCAGCAGCTGGGGGACTAGCGGCGAGCAGTACTTC	CASSWGTSGEQYF
TRBD1	.	TRBV5-1	TRBJ1-1	TGCGCCAGCAGCTTGGACAGGGGGAACACTGAAGCTTTCTTT	CASSLDRGNTEAFF
.	.	TRBV5-1	TRBJ1-2	TGCGCCAGCAGCTTGGCTAACTATGGCTACACCTTC	CASSLANYGYTF
TRBD2	.	TRBV27	TRBJ2-7	TGTGCCAGCAGTTTATCGGCTAGCGGGACCTCCTACGAGCAGTACTTC	CASSLSASGTSYEQYF
.	few	TRBV5-5	TRBJ1-5	TGTGCCAGCAGCTTGAACATAAATAGCAATCAGCCCCAGCATTTT	CASSLNINSNQPQHF
.	.	TRBV11-3	TRBJ2-3	TGTGCCAGCAGCTTAGGGGCAGATACGCAGTATTTT	CASSLGADTQYF
TRBD2	few	TRBV19	TRBJ2-1	TGTGCCAGTAGTATCCCCCTAGCGGGGCACAATGAGCAGTTCTTC	CASSIPLAGHNEQFF
.	.	TRBV19	TRBJ1-2	TGTGCCAGTAGTCTCCTCAGGGACGGATACTATGGCTACACCTTC	CASSLLRDGYYGYTF
TRBD2	.	TRBV4-2	TRBJ2-3	TGTGCCAGCAGCCAAGCGGCGACTAGCGGGAGCACAGATACGCAGTATTTT	CASSQAATSGSTDTQYF
.	once	TRBV11-2	TRBJ2-5	TGTGCCAGCAGCTTATTTTTGGGCCAAGAGACCCAGTACTTC	CASSLFLGQETQYF
TRBD1	.	TRBV6-5	TRBJ1-1	TGTGCCAGCAATACGAACAGGGGGCGGACCACTGAAGCTTTCTTT	CASNTNRGRTTEAFF
.	.	TRBV18	TRBJ1-1	TGTGCCAGCTCACCTAACATTGAAGCTTTCTTT	CASSPNIEAFF
.	few	TRBV5-4	TRBJ2-3	TGTGCCAGCAGCTTAACGGGGAGCACAGATACGCAGTATTTT	CASSLTGSTDTQYF
.	once	TRBV16	TRBJ1-1	TGTGCCAGCAGCCGGACCGCAGCCCGTGAAGCTTTCTTT	CASSRTAAREAFF
TRBD1	.	TRBV18	TRBJ2-4	TGTGCCAGCTCACCTCAACAGGGGTCGGCCAAAAACATTCAGTACTTC	CASSPQQGSAKNIQYF
TRBD2	.	TRBV2	TRBJ2-3	TGTGCCAGCACCACGGGACTAGCGGTCCCAGCCGGGGAAGATACGCAGTATTTT	CASTTGLAVPAGEDTQYF
TRBD1	once	TRBV6-4	TRBJ1-4	TGTGCCAGCAGTGGACCCCTTGGACAGGGGGACGCAACTAATGAAAAACTGTTTTTT	CASSGPLGQGDATNEKLFF
.	.	TRBV27	TRBJ1-3	TGTGCCAGCAGTTTAACCCCGACGGGAAACACCATATATTTT	CASSLTPTGNTIYF
TRBD2	.	TRBV6-6	TRBJ2-1	TGTGCCAGCAGTACCGGGACTAGCGGGATGGGAAGTGAGCAGTTCTTC	CASSTGTSGMGSEQFF
.	once	TRBV28	TRBJ1-6	TGTGCCAGCAGTCCCATAAATTCACCCCTCCACTTT	CASSPINSPLHF
TRBD2	.	TRBV9	TRBJ2-3	TGTGCCAGCAGCATGGCCGGACTAGCAGGCACAGATACGCAGTATTTT	CASSMAGLAGTDTQYF
.	.	TRBV19	TRBJ1-2	TGTGCCAGTACGGTCCGACTGATAGGGAACTATGGCTACACCTTC	CASTVRLIGNYGYTF
TRBD2	.	TRBV7-3	TRBJ2-1	TGTGCCAGCAGCCCCCACTCGCGGGAGGGACCATTTCAGTTCTTC	CASSPHSREGPFQFF
TRBD1	.	TRBV2	TRBJ1-5	TGTGCCAGCAGTGGGACAGGGGGTTATCAGCCCCAGCATTTT	CASSGTGGYQPQHF
.	once	TRBV5-1	TRBJ2-1	TGCGCCAGCAGCTCTGGGACAAACTTCAATGAGCAGTTCTTC	CASSSGTNFNEQFF
TRBD2	.	TRBV30	TRBJ2-7	TGTGCCTGGAGTAGGCGGGAGGTAAGGGGCGAGCAGTACTTC	CAWSRREVRGEQYF
TRBD2	.	TRBV19	TRBJ2-1	TGTGCCAGTAGTCGGACTAGCGGCTCCTACAATGAGCAGTTCTTC	CASSRTSGSYNEQFF